The 21 T cell receptor beta chains reported below all come from one sample, sequenced in a study of cytomegalovirus exposure and HLA in healthy donors. This PCR relied on a set of 60 Vbeta primers and 13 Jbeta primers. The data were produced by immunoSEQ multiplex PCR, yet TCRdb's version contains in-frame clones alone and is incomplete. The sample has about 160,000 clones, around 73% seen once. Material for sequencing was PBMCs. The receptors shown here come from a woman aged 18-30 years in good health and CMV-seronegative.

J is TRBJ2-2 and V is TRBV14, with TRBD1 identical over 9 bases. The CDR3 totals 18 residues. Germline loops: CDR1 SGHDN, CDR2 FVKESK. The V and J ends lost 4 bases and 5 bases, in that order; junction bases with no gene match: 14. The CDR3 sequence is CASSRIRTRTGDTGELFF. In nucleotides, the CDR3 is TGTGCCAGCAGCCGTATCCGGACGAGGACAGGGGATACCGGGGAGCTGTTTTTT.

The chain couples TRBV6-1 to TRBJ1-2, with D possibly matching TRBD1 (6 bases). The V gene's germline CDR1 is MNHNS and CDR2 SASEGT. V lost 8 bases and J 5 bases, leaving 12 bases between the germline ends. This CDR3 contains 12 residues. The CDR3 sequence: CASRVQGYGYTF. CDR3 DNA sequence: TGTGCCAGCCGGGTACAGGGATATGGCTACACCTTC.

The chain joins TRBV5-1 to TRBJ2-1; 12 nucleotides line up with TRBD2. The CDR3 runs 13 residues. The V gene's germline CDR1 is SGHRS and CDR2 YFSETQ. The junction had 4 bases not matched to a gene; V was cut back by 7 bases and J by 8 bases. CDR3 residues: CASGSSGGDEQFF. In DNA form, the CDR3 reads TGCGCCAGCGGATCTAGCGGGGGGGATGAGCAGTTCTTC.

This chain links TRBV13 with TRBJ1-1, with TRBD1 matching 7 bases. Germline-derived CDR1 and CDR2 are PRHDT and FYEKMQ (reference sequence). The length of the CDR3 is 14 residues. With 6 bases clipped from V and 1 base from J, the junction kept 5 bases outside the gene matches. The CDR3 coding sequence is TGTGCCAGCAGACCCGGGACAGCGAACACTGAAGCTTTCTTT. Translating gives CASRPGTANTEAFF.

The rearrangement links TRBV5-1 to TRBJ1-2; the D gene is possibly TRBD1 (5 bases). Germline CDR1 SGHRS, CDR2 YFSETQ. Trimming pared 0 bases from V and 0 bases from J, leaving 9 bases between. The CDR3 covers 15 residues. The CDR3 DNA reads as TGCGCCAGCAGCTTGGGCAGGGTGGCTAACTATGGCTACACCTTC. It codes for CASSLGRVANYGYTF.

V and J are TRBV4-3 and TRBJ1-2; D may be TRBD1 (6 bases). The germline CDR1 and CDR2 sequences are LGHNA and YSLEER. This CDR3 has 14 amino acids. V lost 2 bases to trimming and J lost 4 bases, with 11 bases between them. The DNA for the CDR3 is TGCGCCAGCAGCCAACATTTGGACAGCTATGGCTACACCTTC. Its protein is CASSQHLDSYGYTF.

The chain employs TRBV7-6 and TRBJ2-3; 9 bases line up with TRBD1. The germline CDR1 and CDR2 sequences are SGHVS and FNYEAQ. The length of the CDR3 is 15 residues. V was pared by 0 bases and J by 5 bases, with 3 bases of the junction left unmatched. CDR3 residues: CASSLAGQGGDTQYF. For the CDR3, the DNA is TGTGCCAGCAGCTTAGCGGGACAGGGTGGAGATACGCAGTATTTT.

This chain uses TRBV2 with TRBJ2-2; TRBD1 matches at 9 bases. Trimming cost V 10 bases and J 3 bases; bases outside gene matches: 3. Looked up from germline, CDR1 is SNHLY and CDR2 is FYNNEI. The length of the CDR3 is 13 residues. CDR3 DNA: TGTGCCACCGGACAGGGGTACACCGGGGAGCTGTTTTTT. Translation: CATGQGYTGELFF. The variable domain in full, with the rest retrieved from reference TRBV2 and TRBJ2-2, is EPEVTQTPSHQVTQMGQEVILRCVPISNHLYFYWYRQILGQKVEFLVSFYNNEISEKSEIFDDQFSVERPDGSNFTLKIRSTKLEDSAMYFCATGQGYTGELFFGEGSRLTVL.

The rearrangement links TRBV2 to TRBJ2-2; D gene uncertain. Germline-derived CDR1 and CDR2 are SNHLY and FYNNEI. This CDR3 is 13 amino acids long. Trimming took off 5 bases at V and 3 bases at J, with 7 bases between the two ends. CDR3 sequence (DNA): TGTGCCAGCAGTTTTTTATACACCGGGGAGCTGTTTTTT. It translates to CASSFLYTGELFF.

CDR3 loop: CASSYGQGIHEQYV. The CDR3 DNA sequence: TGTGCCAGCAGTTACGGACAGGGGATCCACGAGCAGTACGTC. This rearrangement joins TRBV6-6 to TRBJ2-7; TRBD1 matches 9 bases. Trimming at V came to 2 bases and at J to 5 bases, leaving 4 bases not matched to a gene. CDR1 and CDR2 (germline): MNHNY, SVGAGI (reference sequence). The CDR3 consists of 14 residues.

The chain links TRBV29-1 to TRBJ2-2; the D is unclear. V dropped 6 bases and J dropped 4 bases, with 9 bases sitting between them. CDR1 SQVTM and CDR2 ANQGSEA come from the germline V gene. This CDR3 is 12 amino acids long. The CDR3 coding sequence is TGCAGCGTCGCCTATAGCACCGGGGAGCTGTTTTTT. Protein sequence: CSVAYSTGELFF.

The CDR3 protein is CASSATGSGTEAFF. In DNA, the CDR3 is TGTGCCAGCAGCGCTACAGGCTCCGGGACTGAAGCTTTCTTT. The chain employs TRBV9 and TRBJ1-1, with D tentatively TRBD1 (5 bases). Germline V CDR1 and CDR2: SGDLS, YYNGEE. The V end was cut by 3 bases, the J end by 5 bases, with 14 bases between. This CDR3 contains 14 residues.

The gene calls are TRBV7-2 and TRBJ2-3; 7 bases are shared with TRBD2. From germline, CDR1 is SGHTA and CDR2 FQGNSA. After removal of 5 bases from V and 4 bases from J, the junction contained 18 bases not matched to a gene. The CDR3 covers 18 residues. The CDR3 DNA sequence: TGTGCCAGCAGCCTAGTGGCCCTTAATGCGGGGGAAGCAGATACGCAGTATTTT. Translated, it gives CASSLVALNAGEADTQYF.

This clone was counted only a few times. The chain employs TRBV2 and TRBJ2-2; 10 bases line up with TRBD2. With 1 base clipped from V and 3 bases from J, the junction kept 11 bases outside the gene matches. The germline V gene has CDR1 SNHLY and CDR2 FYNNEI. The CDR3 loop spans 19 amino acids. CDR3 amino acids: CASSEGKREGRFDTGELFF. For the CDR3, the DNA is TGTGCCAGCAGTGAAGGGAAGCGGGAGGGCCGCTTTGACACCGGGGAGCTGTTTTTT.

The rearrangement links TRBV5-1 to TRBJ1-1; 9 bases line up with TRBD1. V trimming: 4 bases; J trimming: 5 bases; junction bases outside the gene matches: 6. Per germline, CDR1 SGHRS and CDR2 YFSETQ. The CDR3 consists of 14 residues. The CDR3 coding sequence is TGCGCCAGCAGCCAGACAGGGGGTGGGACTGAAGCTTTCTTT. As protein: CASSQTGGGTEAFF.

J is TRBJ2-5 and V is TRBV5-1; tentative D call: TRBD2 (6 bases). Per the germline V gene, CDR1 is SGHRS and CDR2 is YFSETQ. V was pared by 3 bases and J by 5 bases, with 11 bases between. CDR3 length: 13 residues. The CDR3, as DNA: TGCGCCAGCAGCTCGGGGGTTGAGGAGACCCAGTACTTC. Encoded protein: CASSSGVEETQYF.

The chain couples TRBV9 to TRBJ2-5, with TRBD2 matching 7 bases. V dropped 0 bases and J dropped 4; count of bases not matched to a gene: 6. The V gene's germline CDR1 is SGDLS and CDR2 YYNGEE. The CDR3 consists of 15 residues. CDR3 amino acids: CASSVDLGGVETQYF. CDR3 DNA: TGTGCCAGCAGCGTAGATCTGGGGGGGGTAGAGACCCAGTACTTC.

The J gene is TRBJ1-2, the V gene TRBV28; D unresolved. V was cut by 2 bases and J by 2 bases, with 12 bases left in between. Germline V CDR1 and CDR2: MDHEN, SYDVKM. CDR3 size: 15 residues. The CDR3 bases are TGTGCCAGCAGTTTAAGTCCGCGGAACAACTATGGCTACACCTTC. It yields the protein CASSLSPRNNYGYTF.

The chain is built from TRBV5-1 and TRBJ2-1; 16 bases are a match to TRBD2. The ends lost 5 bases at V and 10 bases at J; junction bases unmatched: 18. The germline gives CDR1 SGHRS, CDR2 YFSETQ. The CDR3 has 19 residues. CDR3 protein: CASSIAGTGTSGGAWEQFF. The CDR3 nucleotides are TGCGCCAGCAGTATAGCCGGGACAGGGACTAGCGGGGGGGCTTGGGAGCAGTTCTTC.

The V call is TRBV7-6, the J call TRBJ2-1; 8 bases match TRBD2. The V gene end was trimmed by 1 base and the J gene end by 6 bases; junction bases not matched to a gene: 5. This CDR3 region has 15 residues. Germline V CDR1 and CDR2: SGHVS, FNYEAQ. The CDR3 protein is CASSLEGGRINEQFF. CDR3 in DNA: TGTGCCAGCAGCTTAGAGGGCGGGAGGATCAATGAGCAGTTCTTC.

The chain carries TRBV19 and TRBJ2-3; TRBD2 is a possible D gene (5 bases). Trimming cost V 9 bases and J 0 bases, with 16 bases left between them. Germline assignment: CDR1 LNHDA and CDR2 SQIVND (reference sequence). The CDR3 has 15 amino acids. CDR3 protein: CASGLGLASTDTQYF. For the CDR3, the DNA is TGTGCCAGCGGTCTTGGTCTAGCTAGCACAGATACGCAGTATTTT.